This T cell receptor (beta chain) appears in the sequencing data of a study of regulatory T cells in long-lasting Graves disease. CDR3 size: 15 residues. V gave up 5 bases and J gave up 2 bases; unmatched junction bases: 3. Germline lookup yields CDR1 SNHLY and CDR2 FYNNEI. The time point denotes: newly diagnosed GD, antithyroid drugs for less than 3 months. There was RNA extracted from PBMCs, and the TCR library was made from it. For TCR beta, libraries came from iRepertoire HTBI primers and Arm-PCR of CDR3 regions. MiXCR, run by TCRdb on the multiplex PCR reads, gives a single entry per CDR3 protein. The table includes 400,000 to 650,000 distinct CDR3 sequences, more than 15% detected once. In its sample, this clonotype was seen many times. The same sample was also studied in work on T cells in Graves' hyperthyroidism and ophthalmopathy.

The source of this sequence is a woman aged 35-60 years with Graves disease. The chain couples TRBV2 to TRBJ2-2; 9 nucleotides align to TRBD2. The specimen comprised peripheral blood mononuclear cells (PBMCs), sampled at new diagnosis, from a patient treated with antithyroid drugs. The CDR3 protein is CASSTGTSNTGELFF. CDR3 nucleotide sequence: TGTGCCAGCAGTACCGGGACTAGCAACACCGGGGAGCTGTTTTTT.